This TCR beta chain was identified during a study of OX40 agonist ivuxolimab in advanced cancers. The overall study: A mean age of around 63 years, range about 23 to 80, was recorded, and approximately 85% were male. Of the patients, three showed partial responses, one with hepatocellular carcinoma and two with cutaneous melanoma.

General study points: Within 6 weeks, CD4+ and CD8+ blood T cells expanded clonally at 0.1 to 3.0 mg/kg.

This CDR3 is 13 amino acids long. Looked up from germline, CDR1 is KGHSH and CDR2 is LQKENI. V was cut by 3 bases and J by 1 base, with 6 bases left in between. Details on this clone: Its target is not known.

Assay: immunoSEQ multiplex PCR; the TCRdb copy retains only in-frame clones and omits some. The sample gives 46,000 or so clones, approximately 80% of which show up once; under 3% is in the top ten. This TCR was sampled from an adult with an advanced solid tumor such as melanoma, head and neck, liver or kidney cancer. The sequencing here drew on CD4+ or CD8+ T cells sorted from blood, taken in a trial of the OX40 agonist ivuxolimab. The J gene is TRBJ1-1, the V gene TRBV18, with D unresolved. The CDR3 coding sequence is TGTGCCAGCTCACCCGGAGGGAACACTGAAGCTTTCTTT. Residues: CASSPGGNTEAFF.